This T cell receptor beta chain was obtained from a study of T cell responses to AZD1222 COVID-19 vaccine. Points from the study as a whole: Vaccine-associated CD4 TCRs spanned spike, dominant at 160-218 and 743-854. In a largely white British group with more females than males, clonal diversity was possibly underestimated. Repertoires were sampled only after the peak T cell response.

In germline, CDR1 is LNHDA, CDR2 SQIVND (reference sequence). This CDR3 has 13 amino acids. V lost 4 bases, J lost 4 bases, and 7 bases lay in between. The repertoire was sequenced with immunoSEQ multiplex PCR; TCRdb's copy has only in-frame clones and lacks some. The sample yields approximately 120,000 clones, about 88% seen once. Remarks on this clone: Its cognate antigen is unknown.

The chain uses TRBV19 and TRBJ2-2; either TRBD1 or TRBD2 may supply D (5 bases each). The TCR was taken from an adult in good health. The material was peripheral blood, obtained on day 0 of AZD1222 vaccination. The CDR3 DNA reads TGTGCCAGTAGTAGGGGGTCCACCGGGGAGCTGTTTTTT. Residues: CASSRGSTGELFF.